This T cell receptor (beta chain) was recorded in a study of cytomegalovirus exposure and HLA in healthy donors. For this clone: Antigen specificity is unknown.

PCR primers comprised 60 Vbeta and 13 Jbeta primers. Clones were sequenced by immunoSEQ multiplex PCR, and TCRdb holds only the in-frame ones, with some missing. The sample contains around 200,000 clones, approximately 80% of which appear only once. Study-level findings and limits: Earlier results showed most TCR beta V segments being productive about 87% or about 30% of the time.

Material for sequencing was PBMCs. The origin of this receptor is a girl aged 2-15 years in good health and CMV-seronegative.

The CDR3 coding sequence is TGTGCCAGCAGCTTGGCGGGACTGATCACAGATACGCAGTATTTT. This sequence encodes CASSLAGLITDTQYF. V and J are TRBV5-6 and TRBJ2-3; D may be TRBD2 (6 bases). The CDR3 totals 15 residues. Trimming removed 0 bases from V and 2 bases from J, with 10 bases in between. Per germline, CDR1 SGHDT and CDR2 YYEEEE.